Here is one TCR beta chain with its context. Its antigen remains unidentified. The data originate from a study of post-analysis software for immune sequencing data. V was cut by 1 base and J by 11 bases, with 17 bases left in between. The CDR3 is 14 residues long. Per the germline V gene, CDR1 is SGHTA and CDR2 is FQGTGA. Findings and caveats of the study: The study found TRBV5-6, TRBV5-1 and TRBV20-1 among several TRBV segments more frequent in patients than controls.

The TCR beta cDNA libraries contained unique molecular identifiers. From the PCR reads, TCRdb called clonotypes with MiXCR, one entry per CDR3 protein. The sample records roughly 540,000 distinct CDR3 sequences, less than 40% being singletons. The rearrangement links TRBV7-3 to TRBJ2-5; D remains unclear. The TCR was taken from a girl aged 2-17 years with multiple sclerosis. The sequencing input was blood. The CDR3 here is CASSLRARPNEQYF. The CDR3 DNA sequence: TGTGCCAGCAGCTTAAGGGCCAGGCCCAATGAGCAGTACTTC.